The 4 T cell receptor beta chains below all came from one sample that was sequenced in a study of T cell repertoires in cytomegalovirus infection. MiXCR was run by TCRdb on the reads, yielding one entry per CDR3 protein. Of approximately 550,000 distinct CDR3 sequences in the sample, 16% were seen once. Sequencing was done on a sample of CD8+ T cells from PBMCs. These receptors were taken from a human donor in good health (CMV status not recorded). Some clones in this sample may be carry-over from other donors' samples.

V usage is TRBV4-1 and J usage is TRBJ1-1; D might be TRBD1 (6 bases). CDR1 MGHRA and CDR2 YSYEKL come from the germline V gene. This CDR3 is 13 amino acids long. V gave up 4 bases and J gave up 6 bases, with 12 bases separating them. The CDR3 DNA sequence: TGCGCCAGCAGCCTTACGGACAGCCCTGAAGCTTTCTTT. It yields the protein CASSLTDSPEAFF.

V and J are TRBV20-1 and TRBJ2-1; 9 positions match TRBD2. The junction had 8 bases not matched to a gene; V was cut back by 7 bases and J by 7 bases. The CDR3 runs to 13 residues. The germline V gene has CDR1 DFQATT and CDR2 SNEGSKA (reference sequence). The CDR3 region is CSETSGPLNEQFF. The CDR3 nucleotides are TGCAGTGAAACTAGCGGGCCCCTTAATGAGCAGTTCTTC.

This clonotype was detected a few times. The chain combines TRBV10-3 with TRBJ2-5, with D possibly matching TRBD1 (5 bases). Germline assignment: CDR1 ENHRY and CDR2 SYGVKD. V was shortened by 5 bases and J by 3 bases, with 16 bases between the two germline ends. This CDR3 region has 15 residues. The chain's CDR3 is CAISHYLGQEETQYF. Written as DNA, the CDR3 is TGTGCCATCAGTCACTACCTGGGGCAGGAAGAGACCCAGTACTTC.

The chain links TRBV27 to TRBJ2-1; TRBD2 matches 12 bases. The CDR3 runs 17 residues. With V trimmed by 4 bases and J by 4 bases, 8 bases remained unmatched. CDR1 and CDR2 from the germline V gene are MNHEY and SMNVEV (reference sequence). The CDR3 region has the DNA TGTGCCAGCAGTTCGCCTCTAGCGGGAGGGGGGTACAATGAGCAGTTCTTC. Amino acids: CASSSPLAGGGYNEQFF.